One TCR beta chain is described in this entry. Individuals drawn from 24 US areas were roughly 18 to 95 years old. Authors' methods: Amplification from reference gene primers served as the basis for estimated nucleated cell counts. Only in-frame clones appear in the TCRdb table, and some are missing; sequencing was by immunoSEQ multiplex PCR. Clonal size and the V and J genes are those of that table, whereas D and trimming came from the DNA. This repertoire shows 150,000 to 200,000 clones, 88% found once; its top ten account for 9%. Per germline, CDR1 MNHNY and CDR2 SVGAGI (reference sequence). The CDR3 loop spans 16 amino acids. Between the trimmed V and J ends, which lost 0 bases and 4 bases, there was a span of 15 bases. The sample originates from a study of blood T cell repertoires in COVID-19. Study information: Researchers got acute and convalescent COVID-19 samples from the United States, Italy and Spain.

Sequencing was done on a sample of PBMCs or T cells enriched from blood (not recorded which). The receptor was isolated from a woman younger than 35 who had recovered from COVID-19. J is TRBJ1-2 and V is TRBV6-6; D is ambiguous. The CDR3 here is CASSYSIDRSGYGYTF. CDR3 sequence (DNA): TGTGCCAGCAGTTACTCGATTGACCGGTCAGGCTATGGCTACACCTTC.